This T cell receptor beta chain was documented in a study of T cell responses to AZD1222 COVID-19 vaccine. Assay: immunoSEQ multiplex PCR; the TCRdb copy retains only in-frame clones and omits some. The sample contains around 99,000 clones, around 94% of which appear only once. Study-wide points: Donors were mostly white British, more females; clonal diversity possibly underestimated. Among spike-specific TCRs, nearly half reportedly target unmutated variant regions.

In regard to this clone: Its antigen is currently unknown.

The CDR3 extends over 15 amino acids. Germline assignment: CDR1 KGHSH and CDR2 LQKENI. J gave up 4 bases and V 6 bases, and 7 bases lay outside the gene matches. This specimen consisted of peripheral blood, obtained on day 0 of AZD1222 vaccination. This chain connects TRBV18 to TRBJ2-2, with 8 bases lining up with TRBD2. The receptor was isolated from an adult in good health. Here the CDR3 DNA reads TGTGCCAGCTCGTCCAGCGGGAGTCGCACCGGGGAGCTGTTTTTT. Protein product: CASSSSGSRTGELFF.